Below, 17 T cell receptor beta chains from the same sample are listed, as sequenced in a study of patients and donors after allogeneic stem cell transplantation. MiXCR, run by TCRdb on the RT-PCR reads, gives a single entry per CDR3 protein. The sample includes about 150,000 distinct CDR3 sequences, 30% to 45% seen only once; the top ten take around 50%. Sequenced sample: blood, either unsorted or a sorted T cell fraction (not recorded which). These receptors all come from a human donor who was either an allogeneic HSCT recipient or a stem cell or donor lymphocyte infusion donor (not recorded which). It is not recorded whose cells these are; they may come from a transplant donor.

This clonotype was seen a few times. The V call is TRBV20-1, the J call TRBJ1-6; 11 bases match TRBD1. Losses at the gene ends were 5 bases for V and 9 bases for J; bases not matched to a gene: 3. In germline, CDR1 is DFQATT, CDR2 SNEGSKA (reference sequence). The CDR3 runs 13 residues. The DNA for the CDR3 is TGCAGTGCTTACGGGACAGGGGGTTCACCCCTCCACTTT. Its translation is CSAYGTGGSPLHF.

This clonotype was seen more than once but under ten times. The CDR3 sequence is CASSFGFMNTEAFF. CDR3 DNA sequence: TGTGCCAGCAGCTTCGGGTTCATGAACACTGAAGCTTTCTTT. J is TRBJ1-1 and V is TRBV7-2; D ambiguous. Germline V gene lookup returns CDR1 SGHTA and CDR2 FQGNSA. This CDR3 is 14 amino acids long. Deletions cut 3 bases from V and 0 bases from J, with 8 bases between. Full variable domain (rest looked up from reference TRBV7-2 and TRBJ1-1): GAGVSQSPSNKVTEKGKDVELRCDPISGHTALYWYRQSLGQGLEFLIYFQGNSAPDKSGLPSDRFSAERTGGSVSTLTIQRTQQEDSAVYLCASSFGFMNTEAFFGQGTRLTVV.

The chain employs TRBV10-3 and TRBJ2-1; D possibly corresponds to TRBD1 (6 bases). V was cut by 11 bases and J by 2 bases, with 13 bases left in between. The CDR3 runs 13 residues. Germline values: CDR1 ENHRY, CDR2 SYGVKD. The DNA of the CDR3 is TGTGCCTTAAGACAGGAGACCTACAATGAGCAGTTCTTC. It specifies CALRQETYNEQFF.

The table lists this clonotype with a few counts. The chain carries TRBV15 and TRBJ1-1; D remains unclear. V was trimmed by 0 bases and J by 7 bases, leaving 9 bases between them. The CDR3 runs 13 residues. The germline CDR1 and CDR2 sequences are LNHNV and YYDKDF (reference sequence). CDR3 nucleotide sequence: TGTGCCACCAGCAGAGATTACGGCAGTGAAGCTTTCTTT. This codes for CATSRDYGSEAFF.

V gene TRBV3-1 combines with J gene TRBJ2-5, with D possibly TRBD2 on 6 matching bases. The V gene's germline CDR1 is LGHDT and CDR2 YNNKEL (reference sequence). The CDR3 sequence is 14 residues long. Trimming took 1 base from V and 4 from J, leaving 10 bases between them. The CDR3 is CASSQAGGGETQYF. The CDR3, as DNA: TGTGCCAGCAGCCAAGCTGGGGGAGGAGAGACCCAGTACTTC.

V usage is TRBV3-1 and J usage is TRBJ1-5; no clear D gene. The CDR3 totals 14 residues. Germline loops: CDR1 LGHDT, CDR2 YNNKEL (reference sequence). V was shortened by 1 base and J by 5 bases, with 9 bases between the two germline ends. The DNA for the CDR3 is TGTGCCAGCAGCCAAGGGGTCCTAGATCAGCCCCAGCATTTT. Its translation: CASSQGVLDQPQHF.

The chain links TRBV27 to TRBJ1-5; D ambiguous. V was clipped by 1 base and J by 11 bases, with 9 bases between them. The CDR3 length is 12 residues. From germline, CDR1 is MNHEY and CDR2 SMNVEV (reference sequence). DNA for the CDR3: TGTGCCAGCAGTTTATACGAATCAGCCCAGCATTTT. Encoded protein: CASSLYESAQHF.

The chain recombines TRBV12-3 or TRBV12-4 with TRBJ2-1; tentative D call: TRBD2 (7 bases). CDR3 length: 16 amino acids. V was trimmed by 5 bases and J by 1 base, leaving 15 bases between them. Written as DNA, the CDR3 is TGTGCCAGCAGTCCCCCCGGGGGGCCTTCCTACAATGAGCAGTTCTTC. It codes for CASSPPGGPSYNEQFF.

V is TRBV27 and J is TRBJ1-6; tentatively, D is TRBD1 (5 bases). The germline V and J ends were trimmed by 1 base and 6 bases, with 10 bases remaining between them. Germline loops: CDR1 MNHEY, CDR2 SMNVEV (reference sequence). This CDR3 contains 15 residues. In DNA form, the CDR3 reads TGTGCCAGCAGTTTATGGGCAAGGGGTAATTCACCCCTCCACTTT. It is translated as CASSLWARGNSPLHF.

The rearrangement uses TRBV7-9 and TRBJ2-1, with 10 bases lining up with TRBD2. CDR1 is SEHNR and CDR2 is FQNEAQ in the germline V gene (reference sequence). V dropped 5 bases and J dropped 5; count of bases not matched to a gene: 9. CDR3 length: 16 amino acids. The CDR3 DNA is TGTGCCAGCAGCCTACGGACTAGCGGCGCCGACAATGAGCAGTTCTTC. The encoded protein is CASSLRTSGADNEQFF.

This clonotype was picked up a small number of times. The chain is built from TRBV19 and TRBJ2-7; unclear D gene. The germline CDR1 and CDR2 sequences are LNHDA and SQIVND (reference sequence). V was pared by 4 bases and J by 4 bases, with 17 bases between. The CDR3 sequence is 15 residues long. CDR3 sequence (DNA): TGTGCCAGTAGTAAAAACCATCTAAGTGGGTACGAGCAGTACTTC. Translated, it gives CASSKNHLSGYEQYF.

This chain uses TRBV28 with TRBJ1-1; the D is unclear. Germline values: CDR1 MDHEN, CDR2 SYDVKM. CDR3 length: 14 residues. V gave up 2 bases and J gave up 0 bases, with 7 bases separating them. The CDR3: CASSLSPLNTEAFF. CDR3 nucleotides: TGTGCCAGCAGTTTAAGCCCACTGAACACTGAAGCTTTCTTT.

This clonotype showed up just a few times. The CDR3 DNA sequence: TGTGCCAGCAGCCAAGCCCCGGACAGGGTTAATGAAAAACTGTTTTTT. Protein product: CASSQAPDRVNEKLFF. The chain has TRBV14 and TRBJ1-4, with 8 bases lining up with TRBD1. Germline V lookup: CDR1 SGHDN, CDR2 FVKESK. V lost 1 base and J lost 4; bases outside the gene matches: 5. This CDR3 contains 16 residues.

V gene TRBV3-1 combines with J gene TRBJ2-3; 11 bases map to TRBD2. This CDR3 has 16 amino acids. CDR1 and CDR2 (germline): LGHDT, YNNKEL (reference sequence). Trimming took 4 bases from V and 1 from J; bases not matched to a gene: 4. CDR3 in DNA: TGTGCCAGCAGCCCCCCGGGACTAGCGGGCACAGATACGCAGTATTTT. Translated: CASSPPGLAGTDTQYF.

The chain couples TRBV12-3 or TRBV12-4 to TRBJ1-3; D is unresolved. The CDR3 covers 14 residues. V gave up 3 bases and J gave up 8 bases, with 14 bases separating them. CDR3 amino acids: CASSFGPQADTIYF. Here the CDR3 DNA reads TGTGCCAGCAGTTTTGGGCCTCAGGCTGACACCATATATTTT.

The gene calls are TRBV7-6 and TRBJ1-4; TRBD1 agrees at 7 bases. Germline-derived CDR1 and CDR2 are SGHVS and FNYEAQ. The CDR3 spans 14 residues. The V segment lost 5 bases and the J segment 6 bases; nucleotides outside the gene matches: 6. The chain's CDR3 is CASSVGTEDEKLFF. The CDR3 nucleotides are TGTGCCAGCAGCGTCGGGACAGAGGATGAAAAACTGTTTTTT.

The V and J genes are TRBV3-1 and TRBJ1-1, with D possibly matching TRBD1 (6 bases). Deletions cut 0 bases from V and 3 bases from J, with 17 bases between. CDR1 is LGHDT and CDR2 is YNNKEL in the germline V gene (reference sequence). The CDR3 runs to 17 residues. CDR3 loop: CASSQDPLRGEDTEAFF. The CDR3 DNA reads TGTGCCAGCAGCCAAGATCCCCTCAGGGGTGAAGACACTGAAGCTTTCTTT.